This T cell receptor beta chain was found in a study of blood T cell repertoires in COVID-19. For the study at large: The analysed material was cDNA or gDNA that came from T cells, B-cell-depleted T cells, or PBMCs.

Original analysis: Estimation of nucleated cell counts was performed using reference gene primer amplification. Sequencing used immunoSEQ multiplex PCR; TCRdb keeps in-frame clones, though not all of them. V and J calls and clone size are as listed in that table; D and trimming were resolved from the DNA. Among hundreds of thousands of clones listed, 75% to 85% were seen once. Germline V CDR1 and CDR2: ENHRY, SYGVKD. Deletions cut 1 base from V and 0 bases from J, with 12 bases between. The CDR3 sequence is 16 residues long. This clone has only a few counts. Assignments of participants to cohorts depended upon their own reported clinical history.

Sequencing input: PBMCs or T cells enriched from blood (not recorded which). This receptor was obtained from a man aged 25 to 40 with acute COVID-19. The chain carries TRBV10-3 and TRBJ1-1; possible D gene TRBD1, 5 bases. The CDR3 protein is CAISEYPRQMNTEAFF. The DNA of the CDR3 is TGTGCCATCAGTGAGTACCCTCGACAGATGAACACTGAAGCTTTCTTT.